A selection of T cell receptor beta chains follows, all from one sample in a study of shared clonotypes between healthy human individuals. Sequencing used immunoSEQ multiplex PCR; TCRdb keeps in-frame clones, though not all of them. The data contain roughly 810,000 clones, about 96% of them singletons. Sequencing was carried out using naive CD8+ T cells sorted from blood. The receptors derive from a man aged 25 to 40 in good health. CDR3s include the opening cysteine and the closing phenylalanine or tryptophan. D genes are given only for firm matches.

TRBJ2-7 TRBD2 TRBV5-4 CASSSLAGGLAEQYF TGTGCCAGCAGCTCACTAGCGGGAGGGTTGGCCGAGCAGTACTTC
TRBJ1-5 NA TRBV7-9 CASSSNSRAADQPQHF TGTGCCAGCAGTTCGAATTCACGGGCAGCTGATCAGCCCCAGCATTTT
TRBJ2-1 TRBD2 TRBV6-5 CASSGGTSDYNEQFF TGTGCCAGCAGTGGGGGGACTAGCGACTACAATGAGCAGTTCTTC
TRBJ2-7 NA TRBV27 CASSLYGSGYEQYF TGTGCCAGCAGTTTATACGGGAGTGGTTACGAGCAGTACTTC
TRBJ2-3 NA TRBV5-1 CASREDGLRDTQYF TGCGCCAGCAGAGAAGATGGGCTTCGAGATACGCAGTATTTT
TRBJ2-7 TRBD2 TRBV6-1 CASSDIRGLAGGEQYF TGTGCCAGCAGTGATATCCGAGGACTAGCGGGAGGCGAGCAGTACTTC
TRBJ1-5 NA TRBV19 CASSISSNQPQHF TGTGCCAGTAGTATTTCAAGCAATCAGCCCCAGCATTTT
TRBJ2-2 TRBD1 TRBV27 CASSPPTGLMFF TGTGCCAGCAGTCCGCCGACAGGGTTGATGTTTTTT
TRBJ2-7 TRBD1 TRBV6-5 CASSYRQGVYEQYF TGTGCCAGCAGCTACAGGCAGGGGGTTTACGAGCAGTACTTC
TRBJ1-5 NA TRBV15 CATSSWTESNQPQHF TGTGCCACCAGCAGTTGGACAGAGAGCAATCAGCCCCAGCATTTT